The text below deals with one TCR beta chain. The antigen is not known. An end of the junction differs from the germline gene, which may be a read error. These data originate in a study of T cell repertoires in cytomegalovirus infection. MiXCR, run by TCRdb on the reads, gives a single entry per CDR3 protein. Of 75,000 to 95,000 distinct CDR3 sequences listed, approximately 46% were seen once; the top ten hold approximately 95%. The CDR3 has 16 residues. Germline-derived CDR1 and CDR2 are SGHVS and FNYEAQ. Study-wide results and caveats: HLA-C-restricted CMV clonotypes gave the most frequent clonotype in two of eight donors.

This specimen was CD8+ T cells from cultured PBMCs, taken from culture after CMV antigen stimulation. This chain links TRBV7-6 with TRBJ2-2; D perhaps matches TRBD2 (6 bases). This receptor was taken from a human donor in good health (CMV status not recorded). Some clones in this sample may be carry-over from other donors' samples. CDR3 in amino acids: CASSLEGSANTGALFF. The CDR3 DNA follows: TGTGCCAGCAGCTTGGAGGGATCGGCAAACACCGGGGCGCTGTTTTTT.